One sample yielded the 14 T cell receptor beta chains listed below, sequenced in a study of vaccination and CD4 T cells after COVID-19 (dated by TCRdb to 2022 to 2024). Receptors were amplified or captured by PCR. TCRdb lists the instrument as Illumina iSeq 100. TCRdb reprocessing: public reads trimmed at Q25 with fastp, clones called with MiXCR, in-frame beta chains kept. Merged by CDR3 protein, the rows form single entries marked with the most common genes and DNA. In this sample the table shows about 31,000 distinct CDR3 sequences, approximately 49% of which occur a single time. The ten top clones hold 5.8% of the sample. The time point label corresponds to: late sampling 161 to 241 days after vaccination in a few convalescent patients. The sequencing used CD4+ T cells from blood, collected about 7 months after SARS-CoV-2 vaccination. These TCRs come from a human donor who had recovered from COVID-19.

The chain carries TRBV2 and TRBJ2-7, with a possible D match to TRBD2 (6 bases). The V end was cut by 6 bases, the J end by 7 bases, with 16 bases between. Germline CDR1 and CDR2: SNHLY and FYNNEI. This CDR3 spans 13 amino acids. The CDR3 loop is CASSTGEVEEQYF. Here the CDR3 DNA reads TGTGCCAGCAGCACGGGAGAGGTGGAGGAGCAGTACTTC.

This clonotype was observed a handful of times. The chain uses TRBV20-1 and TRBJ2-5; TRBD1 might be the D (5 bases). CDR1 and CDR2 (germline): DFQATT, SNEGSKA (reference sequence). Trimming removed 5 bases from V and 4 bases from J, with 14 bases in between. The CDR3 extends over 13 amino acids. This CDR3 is CSAFKGLRETQYF. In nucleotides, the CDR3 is TGCAGTGCTTTTAAGGGGTTGAGAGAGACCCAGTACTTC.

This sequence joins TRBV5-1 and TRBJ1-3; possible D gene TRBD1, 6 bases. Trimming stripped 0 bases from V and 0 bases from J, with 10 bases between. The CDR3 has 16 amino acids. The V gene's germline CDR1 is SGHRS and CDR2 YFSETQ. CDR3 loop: CASSLATGYSGNTIYF. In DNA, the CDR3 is TGCGCCAGCAGCTTGGCAACAGGGTACTCTGGAAACACCATATATTTT.

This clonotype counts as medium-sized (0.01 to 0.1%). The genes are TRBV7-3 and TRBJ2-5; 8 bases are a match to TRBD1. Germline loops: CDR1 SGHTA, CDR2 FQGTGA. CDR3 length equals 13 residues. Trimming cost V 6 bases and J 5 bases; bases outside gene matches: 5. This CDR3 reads CASSQGAWETQYF. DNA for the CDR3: TGTGCCAGCAGTCAGGGGGCATGGGAGACCCAGTACTTC. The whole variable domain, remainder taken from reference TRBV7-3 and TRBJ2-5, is GAGVSQTPSNKVTEKGKYVELRCDPISGHTALYWYRQSLGQGPEFLIYFQGTGAADDSGLPNDRFFAVRPEGSVSTLKIQRTERGDSAVYLCASSQGAWETQYFGPGTRLLVL.

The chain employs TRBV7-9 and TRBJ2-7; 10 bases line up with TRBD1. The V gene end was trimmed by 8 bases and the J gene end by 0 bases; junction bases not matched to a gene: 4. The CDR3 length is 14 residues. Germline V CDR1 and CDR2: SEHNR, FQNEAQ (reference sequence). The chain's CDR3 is CASEGTGVSYEQYF. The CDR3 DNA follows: TGTGCCAGCGAGGGGACAGGGGTCTCCTACGAGCAGTACTTC.

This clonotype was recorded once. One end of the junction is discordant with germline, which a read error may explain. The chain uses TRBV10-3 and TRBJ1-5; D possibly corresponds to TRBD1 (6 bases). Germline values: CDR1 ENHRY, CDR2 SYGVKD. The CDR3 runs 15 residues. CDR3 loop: CASSDQGYGNQPQHF. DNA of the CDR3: TGTGCCAGCAGTGATCAGGGGTATGGCAATCAGCCCCAGCATTTT.

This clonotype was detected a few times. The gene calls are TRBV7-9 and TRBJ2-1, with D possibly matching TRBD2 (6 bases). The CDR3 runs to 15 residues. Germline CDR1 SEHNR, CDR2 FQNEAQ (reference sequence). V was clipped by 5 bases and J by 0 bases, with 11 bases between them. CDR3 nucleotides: TGTGCCAGCAGCGCACGGGAGAGCTCCTACAATGAGCAGTTCTTC. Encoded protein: CASSARESSYNEQFF.

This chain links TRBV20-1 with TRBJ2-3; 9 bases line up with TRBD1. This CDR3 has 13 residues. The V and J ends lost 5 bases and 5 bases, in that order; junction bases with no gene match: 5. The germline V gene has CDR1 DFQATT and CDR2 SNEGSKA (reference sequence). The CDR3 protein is CSAVGQGKDTQYF. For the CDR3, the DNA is TGCAGTGCTGTGGGACAGGGAAAAGATACGCAGTATTTT.

CDR3 loop: CASSSSVYEQYF. Written as DNA, the CDR3 is TGTGCCAGCAGTTCTAGCGTTTACGAGCAGTACTTC. J is TRBJ2-7 and V is TRBV6-2 or TRBV6-3; possible D gene TRBD2, 6 bases. Per the germline V gene, CDR1 is MNHEY and CDR2 is SVGEGT. V gave up 4 bases and J gave up 4 bases, with 8 bases separating them. The CDR3 covers 12 residues.

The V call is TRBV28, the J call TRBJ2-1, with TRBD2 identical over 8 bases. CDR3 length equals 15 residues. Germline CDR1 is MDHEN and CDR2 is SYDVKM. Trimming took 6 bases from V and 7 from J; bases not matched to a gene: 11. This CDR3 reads CASSPGLREVNEQFF. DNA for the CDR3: TGTGCCAGCAGCCCCGGCTTGCGGGAGGTGAATGAGCAGTTCTTC. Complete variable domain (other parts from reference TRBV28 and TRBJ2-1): DVKVTQSSRYLVKRTGEKVFLECVQDMDHENMFWYRQDPGLGLRLIYFSYDVKMKEKGDIPEGYSVSREKKERFSLILESASTNQTSMYLCASSPGLREVNEQFFGPGTRLTVL.

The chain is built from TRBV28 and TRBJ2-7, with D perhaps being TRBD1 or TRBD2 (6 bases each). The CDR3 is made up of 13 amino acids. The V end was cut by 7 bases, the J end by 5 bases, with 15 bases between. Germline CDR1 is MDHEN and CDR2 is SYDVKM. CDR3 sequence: CASIRPGADEQYF. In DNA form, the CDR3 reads TGTGCCAGCATCCGACCGGGGGCGGACGAGCAGTACTTC.

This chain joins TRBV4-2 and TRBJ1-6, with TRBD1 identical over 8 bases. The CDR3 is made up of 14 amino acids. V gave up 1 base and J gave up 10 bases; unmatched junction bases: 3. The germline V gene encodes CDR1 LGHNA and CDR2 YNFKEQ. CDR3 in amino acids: CASSQGTGRSPLHF. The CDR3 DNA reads TGTGCCAGCAGCCAAGGGACAGGGAGGTCACCCCTCCACTTT.

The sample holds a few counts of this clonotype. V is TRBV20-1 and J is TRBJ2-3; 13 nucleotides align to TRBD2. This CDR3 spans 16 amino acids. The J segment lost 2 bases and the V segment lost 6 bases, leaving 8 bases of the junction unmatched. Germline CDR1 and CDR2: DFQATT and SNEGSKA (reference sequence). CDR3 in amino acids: CSAAAGLAGPTDTQYF. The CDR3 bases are TGCAGTGCCGCCGCGGGACTAGCGGGACCCACAGATACGCAGTATTTT.

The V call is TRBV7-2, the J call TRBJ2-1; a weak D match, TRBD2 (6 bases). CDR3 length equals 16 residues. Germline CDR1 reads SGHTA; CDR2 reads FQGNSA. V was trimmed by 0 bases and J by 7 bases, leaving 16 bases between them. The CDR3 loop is CASSLAPGGVTNEQFF. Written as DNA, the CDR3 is TGTGCCAGCAGCTTAGCGCCCGGCGGGGTAACAAATGAGCAGTTCTTC.